A single sample gave rise to the 26 T cell receptor beta chains below, sequenced in a study of cytomegalovirus exposure and HLA in healthy donors. Vbeta (60) and Jbeta (13) primers were used in the PCR. Some clones are missing from TCRdb's copy, which holds only in-frame ones; the method was immunoSEQ multiplex PCR. Of roughly 300,000 clones detected, about nine tenths appear once; the ten largest clones hold 3.5% to 4.5%. Sequencing was carried out using PBMCs. The receptors derive from a man between 35 and 55 years old in good health and CMV-seropositive.

This chain uses TRBV27 with TRBJ2-7; 8 nucleotides line up with TRBD1. V was pared by 3 bases and J by 2 bases, with 6 bases of the junction left unmatched. Germline V gene sequence: CDR1 MNHEY, CDR2 SMNVEV (reference sequence). The CDR3 is 15 amino acids. The CDR3 protein is CASSFVQGVTYEQYF. The CDR3, as DNA: TGTGCCAGCAGTTTCGTACAGGGGGTGACCTACGAGCAGTACTTC.

The chain has TRBV6-4 and TRBJ2-7, with a weak D call TRBD2 (5 bases). CDR3 length: 16 amino acids. Germline V gene sequence: CDR1 MRHNA, CDR2 SNTAGT. The V end was cut by 0 bases, the J end by 0 bases, with 12 bases between. Here the CDR3 DNA reads TGTGCCAGCAGTGACTCGAGGGTCTTCTTCTCCTACGAGCAGTACTTC. Amino acids: CASSDSRVFFSYEQYF.

V gene TRBV19 combines with J gene TRBJ1-5, with 7 nucleotides matching TRBD1. V shed 5 bases, J shed 1 base, and the junction held 11 bases outside the gene matches. CDR3 length: 17 amino acids. Germline CDR1 LNHDA, CDR2 SQIVND (reference sequence). CDR3 nucleotides: TGTGCCAGTAGTCCGTTGCCCGGGACAGTAAGCAATCAGCCCCAGCATTTT. Its protein product is CASSPLPGTVSNQPQHF.

The gene calls are TRBV18 and TRBJ1-6; D might be TRBD1 (6 bases). The V gene lost 6 bases and the J gene lost 3 bases, with 12 bases spanning the gap. There are 15 residues in the CDR3. The germline gives CDR1 KGHSH, CDR2 LQKENI. As DNA, the CDR3 is TGTGCCAGCTCGAATGGACAGATCTATAATTCACCCCTCCACTTT. Translation: CASSNGQIYNSPLHF.

J is TRBJ1-4 and V is TRBV19, with D perhaps matching TRBD1 (5 bases). V lost 10 bases and J 3 bases, leaving 12 bases between the germline ends. CDR3 size: 13 residues. Germline CDR1 and CDR2: LNHDA and SQIVND (reference sequence). The CDR3 sequence: CATAGISNEKLFF. The CDR3 coding sequence is TGTGCCACTGCAGGGATCTCTAATGAAAAACTGTTTTTT. Full variable domain (remainder filled in from reference TRBV19 and TRBJ1-4): DGGITQSPKYLFRKEGQNVTLSCEQNLNHDAMYWYRQDPGQGLRLIYYSQIVNDFQKGDIAEGYSVSREKKESFPLTVTSAQKNPTAFYLCATAGISNEKLFFGSGTQLSVL.

The V and J genes are TRBV7-2 and TRBJ2-3; no reliable D call. The CDR3 is 14 amino acids. V was pared by 1 base and J by 3 bases, with 8 bases between. Germline-derived CDR1 and CDR2 are SGHTA and FQGNSA. CDR3 DNA: TGTGCCAGCAGCTTAGTTGCGCCGACAGATACGCAGTATTTT. Translating gives CASSLVAPTDTQYF. Based on the CDR3 plus reference TRBV7-2 and TRBJ2-3, the full variable domain is GAGVSQSPSNKVTEKGKDVELRCDPISGHTALYWYRQSLGQGLEFLIYFQGNSAPDKSGLPSDRFSAERTGGSVSTLTIQRTQQEDSAVYLCASSLVAPTDTQYFGPGTRLTVL.

The chain carries TRBV7-2 and TRBJ2-7; 10 nucleotides line up with TRBD2. Losses at the gene ends were 0 bases for V and 5 bases for J; bases not matched to a gene: 7. Germline V gene data show CDR1 as SGHTA and CDR2 as FQGNSA. CDR3 length: 16 amino acids. The CDR3 protein is CASSLAGLAGENEQYF. CDR3 in DNA: TGTGCCAGCAGCTTAGCCGGTCTAGCGGGAGAAAACGAGCAGTACTTC.

The CDR3 nucleotides read TGTGCCAGCAGTTTCTCGGCGGGAGCCTACAATGAGCAGTTCTTC. Encoded protein: CASSFSAGAYNEQFF. This sequence joins TRBV27 and TRBJ2-1, with TRBD2 identical over 7 bases. V was clipped by 3 bases and J by 2 bases; unmatched bases: 4. Germline CDR1 MNHEY, CDR2 SMNVEV (reference sequence). The CDR3 is 15 amino acids.

The rearrangement links TRBV5-5 to TRBJ1-1, with D uncertain. Trimming pared 3 bases from V and 3 bases from J, leaving 15 bases between. This CDR3 spans 15 amino acids. The V gene's germline CDR1 is SGHKS and CDR2 YYEKEE (reference sequence). The CDR3, as DNA: TGTGCCAGCAGCTCTCCTTTAAAGCATGACACTGAAGCTTTCTTT. Protein sequence: CASSSPLKHDTEAFF.

The chain joins TRBV9 to TRBJ2-7; 8 bases map to TRBD1. The CDR3 covers 16 residues. The junction had 8 bases not matched to a gene; V was cut back by 0 bases and J by 3 bases. Germline V lookup: CDR1 SGDLS, CDR2 YYNGEE. The CDR3 region is CASSVGAGTGFYEQYF. The CDR3 DNA sequence: TGTGCCAGCAGCGTAGGGGCGGGGACAGGCTTCTACGAGCAGTACTTC.

The chain joins TRBV2 to TRBJ2-1; TRBD2 matches at 12 bases. CDR3 length equals 17 residues. After removal of 6 bases from V and 9 bases from J, the junction contained 15 bases not matched to a gene. From germline, CDR1 is SNHLY and CDR2 FYNNEI. The CDR3 region has the DNA TGTGCCAGCAGGGACCTGATTGCTAGCGGGAGGGCCCTTGAGCAGTTCTTC. This translates into CASRDLIASGRALEQFF.

This clone has only one observation. One junction end does not reproduce the germline sequence, and a read error may be involved. V is TRBV7-9 and J is TRBJ1-1; possible D gene TRBD1, 5 bases. CDR1 and CDR2 from the germline V gene are SEHNR and FQNEAQ (reference sequence). The CDR3 extends over 14 amino acids. CDR3 sequence (DNA): TGTTCCAGCAGCCCCCGCCAGGGCTTTGTTGAAGCTTTCTTT. As protein: CSSSPRQGFVEAFF.

The V and J genes are TRBV6-6 and TRBJ2-7; unclear D gene. V was pared by 5 bases and J by 2 bases, with 7 bases between. Germline V gene lookup returns CDR1 MNHNY and CDR2 SVGAGI (reference sequence). The CDR3 loop spans 12 amino acids. The CDR3 loop reads CASSPTTYEQYF. Written as DNA, the CDR3 is TGTGCCAGCAGTCCAACTACCTACGAGCAGTACTTC.

The chain is built from TRBV4-1 and TRBJ2-1, with TRBD2 matching over 13 bases. V lost 4 bases, J lost 9 bases, and 6 bases stayed unmatched. CDR1 is MGHRA, CDR2 YSYEKL, per germline. This CDR3 is built from 15 residues. The CDR3 spells CASSPIWTSGGEQFF. CDR3 nucleotides: TGCGCCAGCAGCCCGATATGGACTAGCGGGGGTGAGCAGTTCTTC.

This clone has only a few counts. V is TRBV7-3 and J is TRBJ1-1; D might be TRBD1 (6 bases). Per germline, CDR1 SGHTA and CDR2 FQGTGA. Trimming removed 6 bases from V and 5 bases from J, with 13 bases in between. The CDR3 extends over 13 amino acids. The CDR3 region is CASSLQQGTEAFF. The CDR3 bases are TGTGCCAGCAGTCTTCAACAGGGAACTGAAGCTTTCTTT.

CDR3 protein: CASSDSSGANVLTF. For the CDR3, the DNA is TGTGCCAGCAGCGACAGTTCTGGGGCCAACGTCCTGACTTTC. V is TRBV28 and J is TRBJ2-6; the D gene is possibly TRBD1 (5 bases). The ends were cut back, 6 bases at V and 1 base at J, with 7 bases in the middle. The germline CDR1 and CDR2 sequences are MDHEN and SYDVKM. The CDR3 covers 14 residues.

This clone was observed a single time. This chain uses TRBV7-2 with TRBJ2-3, with 8 bases matching TRBD2. The CDR3 has 15 residues. V gave up 5 bases and J gave up 5 bases; unmatched junction bases: 9. In germline, CDR1 is SGHTA, CDR2 FQGNSA. CDR3 sequence (DNA): TGTGCCAGCAGCCACGGGGGACTAGTCGGAGATACGCAGTATTTT. Protein product: CASSHGGLVGDTQYF.

This clone occurred once. V gene TRBV28 combines with J gene TRBJ2-5; D unresolved. From germline, CDR1 is MDHEN and CDR2 SYDVKM. The V and J ends lost 6 bases and 2 bases respectively, with 13 bases between them. This CDR3 region has 14 residues. The CDR3 nucleotides read TGTGCCAGCAGCCCCCTCCAGGCTCAAGAGACCCAGTACTTC. This encodes CASSPLQAQETQYF.

This chain connects TRBV18 to TRBJ1-1; D perhaps matches TRBD1 (5 bases). The CDR3 has 14 residues. Germline assignment: CDR1 KGHSH and CDR2 LQKENI. V shed 3 bases and J shed 0 bases, with 8 bases lying between them. This chain's CDR3 is CASSPDSMNTEAFF. The CDR3 coding sequence is TGTGCCAGCTCACCCGACAGCATGAACACTGAAGCTTTCTTT.

This rearrangement joins TRBV5-1 to TRBJ2-5; 10 bases are a match to TRBD2. The V segment lost 7 bases and the J segment 5 bases; nucleotides outside the gene matches: 8. Per the germline V gene, CDR1 is SGHRS and CDR2 is YFSETQ. The CDR3 totals 14 residues. The CDR3 nucleotides are TGCGCCAGCCGGGAATTACTAGCGGGGGAGACCCAGTACTTC. It encodes CASRELLAGETQYF. Variable domain in full (rest from reference TRBV5-1 and TRBJ2-5): KAGVTQTPRYLIKTRGQQVTLSCSPISGHRSVSWYQQTPGQGLQFLFEYFSETQRNKGNFPGRFSGRQFSNSRSEMNVSTLELGDSALYLCASRELLAGETQYFGPGTRLLVL.

V and J are TRBV18 and TRBJ1-5; 10 bases map to TRBD1. This CDR3 contains 16 residues. From germline, CDR1 is KGHSH and CDR2 LQKENI. V was clipped by 5 bases and J by 5 bases; unmatched bases: 9. CDR3 in DNA: TGTGCCAGCTCATTACCGGGACAGGGGCGGTATCAGCCCCAGCATTTT. Residues: CASSLPGQGRYQPQHF.

The chain uses TRBV7-9 and TRBJ2-7; 7 positions agree with TRBD2. V shed 5 bases, J shed 4 bases, and the junction held 11 bases outside the gene matches. Per germline, CDR1 SEHNR and CDR2 FQNEAQ (reference sequence). This CDR3 contains 15 residues. Here the CDR3 DNA reads TGTGCCAGCAGCCCACTAGCGCTACGCCCTTACGAGCAGTACTTC. Translation gives CASSPLALRPYEQYF.

This clone showed up just once. The chain uses TRBV19 and TRBJ2-1, with 8 positions matching TRBD2. The CDR3 is made up of 19 amino acids. Germline trimming cut 11 bases from V and 0 bases from J; bases unmatched to any gene: 21. Germline CDR1 LNHDA, CDR2 SQIVND (reference sequence). The CDR3 region is CASSPVAGPSQSSYNEQFF. The DNA for the CDR3 is TGTGCCTCAAGTCCAGTAGCGGGACCTTCTCAGAGCTCCTACAATGAGCAGTTCTTC.

This chain connects TRBV4-2 to TRBJ2-5; tentatively, D is TRBD2 (6 bases). V shed 4 bases and J shed 5 bases, with 11 bases lying between them. This CDR3 contains 13 residues. Germline V gene lookup returns CDR1 LGHNA and CDR2 YNFKEQ. CDR3 loop: CASSPRGGETQYF. The CDR3, as DNA: TGTGCCAGCAGCCCAAGAGGAGGGGAGACCCAGTACTTC.

The V call is TRBV5-4, the J call TRBJ2-3; 13 bases are shared with TRBD2. The CDR3 spans 15 residues. With 1 base clipped from V and 6 bases from J, the junction kept 2 bases outside the gene matches. Germline V gives CDR1 SGHNT, CDR2 YYREEE (reference sequence). CDR3 in DNA: TGTGCCAGCAGCTTGTCGACTAGCGGGAGGGATACGCAGTATTTT. Protein sequence: CASSLSTSGRDTQYF. The variable domain in full, with the rest retrieved from reference TRBV5-4 and TRBJ2-3, is ETGVTQSPTHLIKTRGQQVTLRCSSQSGHNTVSWYQQALGQGPQFIFQYYREEENGRGNFPPRFSGLQFPNYSSELNVNALELDDSALYLCASSLSTSGRDTQYFGPGTRLTVL.

The chain carries TRBV4-2 and TRBJ2-5; TRBD2 matches 7 bases. The J call is uncertain, as TRBJ2-7 better fits the DNA end. From germline, CDR1 is LGHNA and CDR2 YNFKEQ. This CDR3 has 16 residues. The CDR3 DNA follows: TGTGCCAGCAGCCAACTGGGAGGCGGGGGATTGGGCGAGCAGTACTTC. It specifies CASSQLGGGGLGEQYF.